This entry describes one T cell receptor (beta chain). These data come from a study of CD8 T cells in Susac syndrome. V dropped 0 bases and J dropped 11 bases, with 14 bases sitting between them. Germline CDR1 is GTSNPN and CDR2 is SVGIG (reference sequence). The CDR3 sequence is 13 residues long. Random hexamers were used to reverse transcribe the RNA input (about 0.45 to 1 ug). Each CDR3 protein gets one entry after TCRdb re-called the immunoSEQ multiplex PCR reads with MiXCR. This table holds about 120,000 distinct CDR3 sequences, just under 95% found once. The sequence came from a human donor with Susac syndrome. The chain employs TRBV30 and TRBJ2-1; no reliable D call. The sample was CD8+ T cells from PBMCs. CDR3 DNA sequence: TGTGCCTGGAGTGTAATGGAACATGAAAAGCAGTTCTTC. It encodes CAWSVMEHEKQFF.